This paragraph covers one TCR beta chain sequence. This entry belongs to a study of cytomegalovirus exposure and HLA in healthy donors. CDR1 is SQVTM and CDR2 is ANQGSEA in the germline V gene. The CDR3 runs to 13 residues. The V gene end was trimmed by 5 bases and the J gene end by 8 bases; junction bases not matched to a gene: 7. PCR used 60 Vbeta primers and 13 Jbeta primers. This table comes from immunoSEQ multiplex PCR, and its TCRdb copy is limited to in-frame clones, with some not included. Of 150,000 to 200,000 clones listed, more than 75% are singletons. The sequence came from a woman in her late teens or twenties in good health and CMV-seronegative. The gene calls are TRBV29-1 and TRBJ1-2; 11 bases agree with TRBD1. The sample taken for sequencing was PBMCs. The CDR3 here is CSVRGQGAEGYTF. DNA for the CDR3: TGCAGCGTTCGCGGACAGGGGGCGGAGGGCTACACCTTC.